This passage covers 12 T cell receptor beta chains from one sample sequenced in a study of cytomegalovirus exposure and HLA in healthy donors (dated by TCRdb to about 2017). Library creation used the immunoSEQ multiplex PCR assay. For the multiplex PCR, a mixture combining 60 forward primers for TCR Vbeta segments and 13 reverse primers for TCR Jbeta segments was used. TCRdb obtained this table from immuneACCESS and retained in-frame rearrangements with V and J assigned. These tables miss some clones; where compared with another copy, unresolved V genes account for less than half of the shortfall, and the remainder is unexplained. This sample holds 140,000 to 150,000 clones; roughly 70% were observed only once. Around 4.2% of the sample goes to the ten largest clones. What was sequenced was PBMCs. These receptors were collected from a man in his sixties in good health and CMV-seronegative.

The rearrangement uses TRBV29-1 and TRBJ1-1; D is uncertain. There are 13 residues in the CDR3. Per the germline V gene, CDR1 is SQVTM and CDR2 is ANQGSEA. V gave up 5 bases and J gave up 1 base, with 11 bases separating them. As DNA, the CDR3 is TGCAGCGTTCGAGGAGAAGGGAACACTGAAGCTTTCTTT. It encodes CSVRGEGNTEAFF.

With respect to this clone: At one end, the junction sequence differs from germline, possibly due to a read error. Within the sample, other DNA sequences also encode this same CDR3. The rearrangement links TRBV5-1 to TRBJ2-7; TRBD1 aligns across 7 bases. The germline gives CDR1 SGHRS, CDR2 YFSETQ. This CDR3 has 15 residues. DNA for the CDR3: TGCGCCAGTAGCTTGGCTGGACAGGCTTACTACGAGCAGTACTTC. This codes for CASSLAGQAYYEQYF.

This clone was counted a few times. The chain joins TRBV19 to TRBJ2-1; 7 bases match TRBD1. Germline values: CDR1 LNHDA, CDR2 SQIVND (reference sequence). The CDR3 is 15 amino acids. Trimming cost V 5 bases and J 2 bases; bases outside gene matches: 6. CDR3: CASSEGAIPYNEQFF. The CDR3 DNA reads as TGTGCCAGTAGTGAGGGGGCGATCCCCTACAATGAGCAGTTCTTC.

The count of this clone is one. The chain employs TRBV28 and TRBJ2-7, with D possibly TRBD1 on 6 matching bases. With 7 bases removed from V and 2 bases from J, the gap between germline ends came to 12 bases. The CDR3 has 13 residues. CDR1 is MDHEN and CDR2 is SYDVKM in the germline V gene. The CDR3 is CASKGRGAYEQYF. CDR3 DNA sequence: TGTGCCAGCAAAGGCAGGGGAGCCTACGAGCAGTACTTC.

This rearrangement joins TRBV29-1 to TRBJ2-3; no clear D gene. This CDR3 is built from 15 residues. Germline CDR1 is SQVTM and CDR2 is ANQGSEA. Trimming left V 6 bases short and J 1 base short, with 17 bases between. CDR3 region: CSVNTRSMGTDTQYF. CDR3 nucleotides: TGCAGCGTAAACACCCGGAGCATGGGCACAGATACGCAGTATTTT.

The gene calls are TRBV7-8 and TRBJ1-3, with D possibly matching TRBD1 (6 bases). Looked up from germline, CDR1 is SGHVS and CDR2 is FQNEAQ. V lost 5 bases and J lost 3, with 11 bases in between. The CDR3 is 14 amino acids. The CDR3 nucleotides read TGTGCCAGCAGCCAACAGGGAGTTGGAAACACCATATATTTT. This encodes CASSQQGVGNTIYF.

This chain uses TRBV6-5 with TRBJ1-1; D remains unclear. The V end lost 2 bases, the J end lost 7 bases, and 11 bases lay between the germline ends. This CDR3 has 13 residues. Germline assignment: CDR1 MNHEY and CDR2 SVGAGI. CDR3: CASSYAGTNEAFF. DNA of the CDR3: TGTGCCAGCAGTTACGCAGGTACAAATGAAGCTTTCTTT.

This clone was picked up a small number of times. The rearrangement joins TRBV28 to TRBJ1-2; D is possibly TRBD1 (6 bases). The CDR3 has 16 amino acids. V was trimmed by 5 bases and J by 2 bases, leaving 18 bases between them. The germline V gene encodes CDR1 MDHEN and CDR2 SYDVKM. CDR3: CASSLPGGAINYGYTF. CDR3 DNA sequence: TGTGCCAGCAGTCTTCCGGGGGGGGCTATCAACTATGGCTACACCTTC.

This clone appeared a few times. In nucleotides, the CDR3 is TGTGCCAGCAGCTTAGCGCGGTCCGACAATGAGCAGTTCTTC. Encoded protein: CASSLARSDNEQFF. The V gene is TRBV11-2, the J gene TRBJ2-1; D is uncertain. CDR1 is SGHAT, CDR2 FQNNGV, per germline. This CDR3 region has 14 residues. Trimming took off 1 base at V and 5 bases at J, with 9 bases between the two ends.

This clone was found once. The chain links TRBV19 to TRBJ2-2, with D maybe TRBD1 (6 bases). From germline, CDR1 is LNHDA and CDR2 SQIVND (reference sequence). This CDR3 has 17 amino acids. The V end was cut by 5 bases, the J end by 0 bases, with 16 bases between. CDR3: CASSAPGQHANTGELFF. Here the CDR3 DNA reads TGTGCCAGTAGTGCCCCAGGACAGCACGCGAACACCGGGGAGCTGTTTTTT.

The rearrangement links TRBV13 to TRBJ2-1, with no clear D. Trimming pared 2 bases from V and 8 bases from J, leaving 10 bases between. Germline V lookup: CDR1 PRHDT, CDR2 FYEKMQ (reference sequence). The CDR3 consists of 13 residues. The CDR3 DNA follows: TGTGCCAGCAGCTTACTATCCCAGGATGAGCAGTTCTTC. It yields the protein CASSLLSQDEQFF.

This clone appeared a single time. The rearrangement joins TRBV23-1 to TRBJ1-2; 11 positions match TRBD1. TRBV23-1 is an ORF, with its function uncertain. CDR3 size: 15 residues. The ends lost 3 bases at V and 8 bases at J; junction bases unmatched: 8. This CDR3 reads CASSHPGQGAKGYTF. In DNA, the CDR3 is TGCGCCAGCAGTCACCCTGGACAGGGGGCGAAGGGCTACACCTTC.